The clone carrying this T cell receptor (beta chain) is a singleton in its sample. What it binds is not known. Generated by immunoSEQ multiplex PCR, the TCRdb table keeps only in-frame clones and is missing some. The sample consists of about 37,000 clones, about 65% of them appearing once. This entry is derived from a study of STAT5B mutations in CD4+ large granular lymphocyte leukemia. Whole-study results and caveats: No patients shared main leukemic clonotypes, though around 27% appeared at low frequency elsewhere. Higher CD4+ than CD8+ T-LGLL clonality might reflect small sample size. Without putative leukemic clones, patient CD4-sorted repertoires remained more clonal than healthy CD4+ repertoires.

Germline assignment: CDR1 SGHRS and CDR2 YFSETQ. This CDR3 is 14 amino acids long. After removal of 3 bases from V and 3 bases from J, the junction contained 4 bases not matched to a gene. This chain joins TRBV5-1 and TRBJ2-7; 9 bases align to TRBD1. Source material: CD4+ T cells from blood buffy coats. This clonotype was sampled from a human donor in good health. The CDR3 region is CASSSGTGIYEQYF. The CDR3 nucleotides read TGCGCCAGCAGCTCAGGGACAGGGATCTACGAGCAGTACTTC. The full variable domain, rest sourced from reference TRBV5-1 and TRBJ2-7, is KAGVTQTPRYLIKTRGQQVTLSCSPISGHRSVSWYQQTPGQGLQFLFEYFSETQRNKGNFPGRFSGRQFSNSRSEMNVSTLELGDSALYLCASSSGTGIYEQYFGPGTRLTVT.